This T cell receptor (beta chain) was identified during a study of blood T cell repertoires in COVID-19 (dated by TCRdb to the early 2020s). Turning to the overall study: Samples from collaborators originated in the United States, Italy and Spain and spanned both the acute and convalescent phases of COVID-19. The prospective study material was composed of cDNA or gDNA derived from T cells, B-cell-depleted T cells, or PBMCs. The dataset comprised deeply sampled blood TCRbeta repertoires from subjects exposed to, actively infected with, or recovered from COVID-19. The repertoires were made available in a free public database intended to serve as a resource for research on the immune response to SARS-CoV-2. Samples came from the ongoing ImmuneRACE study (first 160 participants) plus 1,254 subjects from 6 global collaborators. Sample metadata almost always included a de-identified subject ID, COVID-19 status, age in years and sex. Where available, HLA class I and class II types were taken from metadata supplied by the sample provider and were not determined by assay-based typing. On the study overall, not on this receptor specifically: Clinical and demographic metadata were provided uncurated, with the amount varying by source and participant.

The immunoSEQ Assay, a bias-controlled multiplex PCR, was used to amplify TCRbeta CDR3 regions from genomic DNA. In the authors' own workflow: The number of nucleated cells in each sample was estimated by amplification of reference gene primers within the assay. To quantify the absolute abundance of each unique TCRbeta CDR3 rearrangement, sequence reads were collapsed and filtered. Productive Simpson clonality was computed per sample as the square root of Simpson's diversity index over productive rearrangements. Here the immuneACCESS table is served through TCRdb, limited to in-frame sequences with V and J called. Missing clones are a known gap in these copies; in checked studies unresolved V genes cover under half, and the rest lacks a known reason. V and J calls and clone size are those listed in that table; D and trimming were worked out from the DNA. The sample table records around 370,000 clones; 88% of these occur just once. The top ten constitute less than 1.5% of the sample.

In the prospective study, participants were about 18 to 95 years old, resided in 25 or so geographic areas of the United States, and were enrolled through a virtual design. Cohort assignment in the prospective study relied on participant-reported clinical history from a screening survey and a study questionnaire. Recovered participants in ImmuneRACE Cohort 3 were defined by two consecutive negative NP/OP PCR tests, clearance by a healthcare professional, or resolution of symptoms. In the prospective study, mobile phlebotomists collected whole blood, serum and a nasopharyngeal or oropharyngeal swab from each participant. Prospective study participants could optionally give additional blood draws and questionnaires over an approximately two-month period. Blood samples from the prospective study were shipped frozen or at room temperature prior to DNA extraction. A note on this clone: Its antigen target is currently unknown. No quality values exist for individual bases; no much larger clone is one base distant.

V has 4 bases trimmed and J has 5 bases trimmed; junction bases matching no gene number 9. The germline V gene (reference sequence) specifies SGHNT as CDR1 and YYREEE as CDR2. The CDR3 covers 15 residues, taking in both the cysteine and the phenylalanine. The entry retains the CDR3 DNA only, 45 bases that are in frame from base 1. The rearrangement combines TRBV5-4 with TRBJ1-1, with 9 middle bases fitting TRBD1. The sequenced material came from PBMCs or T cells enriched from blood (not recorded which). This TCR was sampled from a woman aged 18-35 years who had recovered from COVID-19. Read as DNA, the sequence is TGTGCCAGCAGCGTAATACAGGGGGCTGTGACTGAAGCTTTCTTT. The resulting protein is CASSVIQGAVTEAFF.